This entry lists 31 T cell receptor beta chains sequenced from one sample in a study of cytomegalovirus exposure and HLA in healthy donors. The PCR was carried out with 60 Vbeta primers and 13 Jbeta primers. The data were produced by immunoSEQ multiplex PCR, yet TCRdb's version contains in-frame clones alone and is incomplete. The sample lists roughly 130,000 clones, 70% to 85% occurring once. The sequenced material came from PBMCs. All receptors come from a boy aged 10-17 years in good health and CMV-seronegative.

V gene TRBV19 combines with J gene TRBJ2-7; 9 bases agree with TRBD2. J was trimmed by 2 bases and V by 1 base; bases with no gene match: 3. Germline CDR1 is LNHDA and CDR2 is SQIVND (reference sequence). The CDR3 totals 15 residues. Here the CDR3 DNA reads TGTGCCAGTAGTATAGTGACTAGCGGCCCCTACGAGCAGTACTTC. The encoded protein is CASSIVTSGPYEQYF. Full variable domain (outside the CDR3, taken from reference TRBV19 and TRBJ2-7): DGGITQSPKYLFRKEGQNVTLSCEQNLNHDAMYWYRQDPGQGLRLIYYSQIVNDFQKGDIAEGYSVSREKKESFPLTVTSAQKNPTAFYLCASSIVTSGPYEQYFGPGTRLTVT.

V usage is TRBV4-2 and J usage is TRBJ1-4; the D is unclear. Looked up from germline, CDR1 is LGHNA and CDR2 is YNFKEQ. Trimming pared 3 bases from V and 7 bases from J, leaving 6 bases between. This CDR3 spans 12 amino acids. The CDR3 reads CASSHNSEKLFF. The CDR3 nucleotides read TGTGCCAGCAGCCACAACAGTGAAAAACTGTTTTTT.

V is TRBV5-4 and J is TRBJ1-2; a weak D match, TRBD1 (5 bases). The V end lost 0 bases, the J end lost 8 bases, and 17 bases lay between the germline ends. The CDR3 loop spans 15 amino acids. CDR1 is SGHNT and CDR2 is YYREEE in the germline V gene (reference sequence). CDR3 in amino acids: CASSLDSRGEMGYTF. CDR3 bases: TGTGCCAGCAGCTTGGATTCCCGGGGGGAGATGGGCTACACCTTC.

This chain links TRBV2 with TRBJ2-1, with 10 positions matching TRBD2. Germline-derived CDR1 and CDR2 are SNHLY and FYNNEI. Trimming at V came to 7 bases and at J to 15 bases, leaving 6 bases not matched to a gene. This CDR3 contains 11 residues. For the CDR3, the DNA is TGTGCCAGCACCGGACTAGCGGACAGGTTCTTC. Protein sequence: CASTGLADRFF.

The chain employs TRBV7-2 and TRBJ2-5, with D uncertain. This CDR3 has 13 residues. Per germline, CDR1 SGHTA and CDR2 FQGNSA. V was pared by 1 base and J by 5 bases, with 8 bases between. The CDR3 DNA sequence: TGTGCCAGCAGCTTAGGCCTCGGGGAGACCCAGTACTTC. As protein: CASSLGLGETQYF. Full variable domain (outside the CDR3, taken from reference TRBV7-2 and TRBJ2-5): GAGVSQSPSNKVTEKGKDVELRCDPISGHTALYWYRQSLGQGLEFLIYFQGNSAPDKSGLPSDRFSAERTGGSVSTLTIQRTQQEDSAVYLCASSLGLGETQYFGPGTRLLVL.

The V gene is TRBV6-5, the J gene TRBJ2-3, with 10 bases identical to TRBD2. This CDR3 has 14 amino acids. The germline gives CDR1 MNHEY, CDR2 SVGAGI. Unmatched junction bases numbered 5, after V lost 5 bases and J lost 6 bases. The CDR3 DNA is TGTGCCAGCAGTCCGAAGACTAGCGGGGATACGCAGTATTTT. It codes for CASSPKTSGDTQYF.

On this clone itself: At one end, the junction sequence differs from germline, possibly due to a read error. The V and J genes are TRBV30 and TRBJ1-2, with no clear D. In germline, CDR1 is GTSNPN, CDR2 SVGIG (reference sequence). The CDR3 has 11 residues. CDR3 protein: CAWGSAQVAYF. CDR3 DNA: TGTGCCTGGGGTAGTGCGCAGGTCGCCTACTTC.

The chain carries TRBV30 and TRBJ2-3; 7 bases fit TRBD1. The CDR3 consists of 15 residues. Germline CDR1 and CDR2: GTSNPN and SVGIG (reference sequence). V lost 0 bases to trimming and J lost 1 base; unmatched junction nucleotides: 4. CDR3 DNA sequence: TGTGCCTGGAGTGTTAGGGGGCCCCGCACAGATACGCAGTATTTT. Translated, it gives CAWSVRGPRTDTQYF.

This chain connects TRBV5-1 to TRBJ2-7, with 10 bases fitting TRBD2. The J segment lost 2 bases and the V segment lost 3 bases, leaving 5 bases of the junction unmatched. The germline V gene has CDR1 SGHRS and CDR2 YFSETQ. This CDR3 comprises 15 residues. CDR3 in amino acids: CASSYQTSGPYEQYF. In DNA, the CDR3 is TGCGCCAGCAGCTACCAGACTAGCGGGCCCTACGAGCAGTACTTC.

This clone was recorded only once. The chain has TRBV5-5 and TRBJ2-5; 8 bases are shared with TRBD1. The germline V gene encodes CDR1 SGHKS and CDR2 YYEKEE (reference sequence). CDR3 length: 14 amino acids. The J segment lost 5 bases and the V segment lost 2 bases, leaving 5 bases of the junction unmatched. CDR3 protein: CASSFEQGEETQYF. The CDR3 coding sequence is TGTGCCAGCAGCTTTGAACAGGGGGAGGAGACCCAGTACTTC.

The rearrangement joins TRBV29-1 to TRBJ1-4; no firm D call. The germline V and J ends were trimmed by 1 base and 7 bases, with 4 bases remaining between them. Per the germline V gene, CDR1 is SQVTM and CDR2 is ANQGSEA. This CDR3 region has 11 residues. This CDR3 is CSVEGSEKLFF. CDR3 DNA: TGCAGCGTTGAAGGGAGTGAAAAACTGTTTTTT.

The chain is built from TRBV7-9 and TRBJ2-1; D might be TRBD1 (6 bases). The CDR3 contains 15 residues. The V and J ends lost 4 bases and 7 bases respectively, with 17 bases between them. The V gene's germline CDR1 is SEHNR and CDR2 FQNEAQ (reference sequence). The DNA for the CDR3 is TGTGCCAGCAGCTCCCTCAGTAGCAGGGGTAATGAGCAGTTCTTC. Its protein product is CASSSLSSRGNEQFF.

The chain links TRBV7-9 to TRBJ2-7; 8 bases agree with TRBD1. V shed 2 bases, J shed 6 bases, and the junction held 6 bases outside the gene matches. This CDR3 contains 14 residues. Germline V gene lookup returns CDR1 SEHNR and CDR2 FQNEAQ (reference sequence). The CDR3 sequence is CASSLMDRAFEQYF. CDR3 DNA: TGTGCCAGCAGCTTAATGGACAGGGCTTTCGAGCAGTACTTC.

The V call is TRBV5-8, the J call TRBJ2-5; weak D call: TRBD1 (5 bases). Trimming removed 6 bases from V and 11 bases from J, with 14 bases in between. The CDR3 totals 11 residues. The germline gives CDR1 SGHTS, CDR2 YDEGEE. CDR3: CASTVGAEQYF. CDR3 coding DNA: TGTGCCAGCACCGTTGGGGCAGAGCAGTACTTC.

The genes are TRBV30 and TRBJ1-2; D is ambiguous. The germline V and J ends were trimmed by 2 bases and 8 bases, with 15 bases remaining between them. CDR1 and CDR2 from the germline V gene are GTSNPN and SVGIG (reference sequence). The CDR3 runs to 13 residues. CDR3 sequence: CAWSPHDNSGYTF. As DNA, the CDR3 is TGTGCCTGGAGTCCTCACGACAACTCAGGCTACACCTTC.

This chain's CDR3 is CASSVARGEQYF. The DNA of the CDR3 is TGTGCCAGCAGTGTAGCGCGCGGGGAGCAGTACTTC. The chain employs TRBV2 and TRBJ2-7, with a tentative D call TRBD2 (5 bases). V lost 4 bases, J lost 7 bases, and 11 bases lay in between. This CDR3 is built from 12 residues. CDR1 is SNHLY, CDR2 FYNNEI, per germline.

The rearrangement joins TRBV19 to TRBJ2-7; D perhaps matches TRBD2 (6 bases). Germline CDR1 LNHDA, CDR2 SQIVND (reference sequence). The length of the CDR3 is 14 residues. V was cut by 3 bases and J by 2 bases, with 11 bases left in between. CDR3 residues: CASSIPGDTYEQYF. For the CDR3, the DNA is TGTGCCAGTAGTATCCCGGGAGACACCTACGAGCAGTACTTC.

This rearrangement joins TRBV7-2 to TRBJ2-1, with TRBD2 matching over 8 bases. Trimming took 1 base from V and 4 from J; bases not matched to a gene: 6. The CDR3 length is 16 residues. Per germline, CDR1 SGHTA and CDR2 FQGNSA. CDR3 bases: TGTGCCAGCAGCTTAGGTCCTAGCGGGTTTTACAATGAGCAGTTCTTC. It yields the protein CASSLGPSGFYNEQFF.

The chain has TRBV6-1 and TRBJ2-4; D is possibly TRBD1 (6 bases). Trimming cost V 7 bases and J 7 bases, with 14 bases left between them. Germline loops: CDR1 MNHNS, CDR2 SASEGT. This CDR3 region has 13 residues. CDR3 nucleotides: TGTGCCAGCACAGAAGGGGGAGTGAACATTCAGTACTTC. Its protein product is CASTEGGVNIQYF.

This clone was counted only a few times. The chain links TRBV2 to TRBJ2-1; unclear D gene. Germline CDR1 SNHLY, CDR2 FYNNEI. V shed 2 bases and J shed 7 bases, with 6 bases lying between them. The CDR3 has 12 residues. CDR3 DNA: TGTGCCAGCAGTGAAATGAGGAATGAGCAGTTCTTC. Its translation is CASSEMRNEQFF.

V usage is TRBV7-9 and J usage is TRBJ2-1; 8 nucleotides match TRBD2. Trimming took 5 bases from V and 2 from J; bases not matched to a gene: 2. CDR1 is SEHNR, CDR2 FQNEAQ, per germline (reference sequence). The CDR3 length is 14 residues. CDR3 in amino acids: CASSQREPYNEQFF. The CDR3 DNA is TGTGCCAGCAGCCAGCGGGAGCCCTACAATGAGCAGTTCTTC.

V usage is TRBV4-1 and J usage is TRBJ1-5, with TRBD1 as a possible D gene (5 bases). Germline values: CDR1 MGHRA, CDR2 YSYEKL. V was shortened by 1 base and J by 1 base, with 14 bases between the two germline ends. This CDR3 spans 17 amino acids. The CDR3 reads CASSQGRARGSNQPQHF. CDR3 nucleotide sequence: TGCGCCAGCAGCCAAGGAAGGGCTCGGGGGAGCAATCAGCCCCAGCATTTT.

J is TRBJ1-1 and V is TRBV7-9; TRBD1 matches at 8 bases. The CDR3 has 14 amino acids. The V gene end was trimmed by 6 bases and the J gene end by 0 bases; junction bases not matched to a gene: 3. CDR1 is SEHNR and CDR2 is FQNEAQ in the germline V gene (reference sequence). The DNA of the CDR3 is TGTGCCAGCAGGACGACAGGGGTGAACACTGAAGCTTTCTTT. It codes for CASRTTGVNTEAFF.

This chain connects TRBV18 to TRBJ2-1; D remains ambiguous. This CDR3 has 12 amino acids. V lost 3 bases to trimming and J lost 7 bases, with 7 bases between them. Germline V lookup: CDR1 KGHSH, CDR2 LQKENI. The CDR3 here is CASSPRQNEQFF. DNA for the CDR3: TGTGCCAGCTCACCCAGGCAAAATGAGCAGTTCTTC. The variable domain in full, completed from reference TRBV18 and TRBJ2-1, reads NAGVMQNPRHLVRRRGQEARLRCSPMKGHSHVYWYRQLPEEGLKFMVYLQKENIIDESGMPKERFSAEFPKEGPSILRIQQVVRGDSAAYFCASSPRQNEQFFGPGTRLTVL.

As concerns this clone: The junction and the germline gene differ at one end; a read error may be behind it. This chain links TRBV30 with TRBJ2-6; 7 nucleotides match TRBD2. This CDR3 is 13 amino acids long. The V gene's germline CDR1 is GTSNPN and CDR2 SVGIG (reference sequence). CDR3 region: CAWAVGGANVLAF. In DNA, the CDR3 is TGTGCCTGGGCGGTGGGAGGGGCCAACGTCCTGGCTTTC. The variable domain in full, with the rest retrieved from reference TRBV30 and TRBJ2-6, is SQTIHQWPATLVQPVGSPLSLECTVEGTSNPNLYWYRQAAGRGLQLLFYSVGIGQISSEVPQNLSASRPQDRQFILSSKKLLLSDSGFYLCAWAVGGANVLAFGAGSRLTVL.

J is TRBJ1-6 and V is TRBV9; TRBD1 matches at 9 bases. V shed 2 bases, J shed 7 bases, and the junction held 4 bases outside the gene matches. The CDR3 has 15 residues. Germline V gene lookup returns CDR1 SGDLS and CDR2 YYNGEE. The CDR3 spells CASSVPGTGNSPLHF. The CDR3 region has the DNA TGTGCCAGCAGCGTCCCGGGGACAGGGAATTCACCCCTCCACTTT.

This chain joins TRBV9 and TRBJ2-3; the match to TRBD1 covers 7 bases. Looked up from germline, CDR1 is SGDLS and CDR2 is YYNGEE. This CDR3 region has 14 residues. V lost 4 bases to trimming and J lost 0 bases; unmatched junction nucleotides: 2. The DNA for the CDR3 is TGTGCCAGCAGCCCGGGACAGAGCACAGATACGCAGTATTTT. Translated, it gives CASSPGQSTDTQYF. The variable domain in full, with the rest retrieved from reference TRBV9 and TRBJ2-3, is DSGVTQTPKHLITATGQRVTLRCSPRSGDLSVYWYQQSLDQGLQFLIQYYNGEERAKGNILERFSAQQFPDLHSELNLSSLELGDSALYFCASSPGQSTDTQYFGPGTRLTVL.

This chain links TRBV5-1 with TRBJ2-7, with 7 bases aligning to TRBD1. Germline values: CDR1 SGHRS, CDR2 YFSETQ. The length of the CDR3 is 13 residues. J lost 6 bases, V lost 7 bases, and 10 bases had no gene match. The CDR3 coding sequence is TGCGCCAGCCAGTTCGAGGGGGCCAGCGAGCAGTACTTC. It yields the protein CASQFEGASEQYF.

The rearrangement joins TRBV10-3 to TRBJ2-1, with a tentative D call TRBD1 (6 bases). Germline V gene lookup returns CDR1 ENHRY and CDR2 SYGVKD. This CDR3 region has 16 residues. Between the trimmed V and J ends, which lost 4 bases and 4 bases, there was a span of 17 bases. The CDR3 DNA is TGTGCCATCAGTGTTCTCAGGGGAACCCATTACAATGAGCAGTTCTTC. This codes for CAISVLRGTHYNEQFF.

DNA for the CDR3: TGCGCCAGCAGCCAAGACTGGGAGGGGTACGAGCAGTACTTC. Translation gives CASSQDWEGYEQYF. V gene TRBV4-1 combines with J gene TRBJ2-7; 7 bases align to TRBD2. V dropped 0 bases and J dropped 4; count of bases not matched to a gene: 3. Germline CDR1 MGHRA, CDR2 YSYEKL. The CDR3 covers 14 residues.

This sequence joins TRBV30 and TRBJ2-7, with a possible D match to TRBD1 (5 bases). The CDR3 has 14 amino acids. Trimming removed 6 bases from V and 5 bases from J, with 20 bases in between. Looked up from germline, CDR1 is GTSNPN and CDR2 is SVGIG (reference sequence). CDR3 amino acids: CACLFPGRANEQYF. In DNA, the CDR3 is TGTGCCTGCCTATTCCCTGGCAGGGCCAACGAGCAGTACTTC.